A selection of T cell receptor beta chains follows, all from one sample in a study of radiation and T cells in renal cell carcinoma. Assay used: immunoSEQ multiplex PCR; TCRdb lists only in-frame clones, some missing. The profile shows some 150,000 clones, roughly 87% of them singletons. Sequences were derived from blood, sampled from a patient whose treatment included radiotherapy and nephrectomy. The receptors originated from a woman aged 45-59 years with renal cell carcinoma. CDR3s include the opening cysteine and the closing phenylalanine or tryptophan.

v_call	j_call	cdr3_aa
TRBV9	TRBJ2-1	CASSVGTFEQFF
TRBV29-1	TRBJ1-2	CSVNTPVNYGYTF
TRBV18	TRBJ2-5	CASSPLGRNQETQYF
TRBV9	TRBJ2-3	CASSVGAGGPLDTQYF
TRBV7-3	TRBJ2-1	CASSRPGITNEQFF
TRBV5-1	TRBJ2-3	CASSSERGSTDTQYF
TRBV15	TRBJ1-5	CATSRDWGNQPQHF
TRBV5-1	TRBJ2-3	CASSSGPLSTDTQYF
TRBV11-3	TRBJ2-6	CASSNRNPTYRNSGANVLTF
TRBV18	TRBJ1-5	CASSGTGGYQPQHF
TRBV7-7	TRBJ2-2	CASSLLRTGELFF
TRBV18	TRBJ2-3	CASSPTRGLAVTDTQYF
TRBV2	TRBJ2-3	CASSITSGGADTQYF
TRBV5-6	TRBJ1-1	CASSWDGGRDTEAFF
TRBV4-3	TRBJ2-7	CASSQDDTDSYEQYF
TRBV7-6	TRBJ2-5	CASSLARTEQETQYF
TRBV6-1	TRBJ2-2	CASSAPRTGWAGELFF
TRBV6-5	TRBJ1-1	CASSYGTGRSTEAFF
TRBV5-1	TRBJ1-1	CASSLQVDPNTEAFF
TRBV6-6	TRBJ1-1	CATQEMNTEAFF
TRBV5-5	TRBJ1-1	CASTRGAFGSLGTEAFF
TRBV12-5	TRBJ1-2	CASGFDPPGQVLYGYTF
TRBV9	TRBJ1-6	CASSTTLEDSPLHF
TRBV5-6	TRBJ1-6	CASSLAGAGNSPLHF
TRBV18	TRBJ1-3	CASSPLTGASGNTIYF
TRBV5-4	TRBJ2-3	CASRPDRDASTDTQYF
TRBV2	TRBJ2-2	CASSDRGKPGELFF
TRBV5-3	TRBJ2-7	CARSILTGQVSSYEQYF
TRBV13	TRBJ2-5	CASSSGLAGVQETQYF